These 20 T cell receptor beta chains were all obtained from the same sample, sequenced in a study of long-term antiretroviral therapy in people with HIV (dated by TCRdb to between 2021 and 2022). The immunoSEQ hsTCRB v3.0 assay was used at survey level resolution to sequence the TRB variable region. In its TCRdb copy, this immuneACCESS table keeps in-frame sequences only and misses some clones. Where compared with another copy, unresolved V genes explain less than half of these, and the others have no known cause. For this sample there are roughly 30,000 clones; approximately 90% appear just once. Clones ranked in the top ten supply around 3.3% of the sample. The sequenced sample was unsorted PBMCs, obtained 1.8 years after starting antiretroviral therapy. These receptors originate from a woman aged 18-30 years with HIV.

The V gene is TRBV19, the J gene TRBJ2-5; D is perhaps TRBD1 (6 bases). Germline values: CDR1 LNHDA, CDR2 SQIVND (reference sequence). CDR3 length equals 13 residues. Between the trimmed V and J ends, which lost 3 bases and 3 bases, there was a span of 8 bases. The CDR3 region is CASSINREETQYF. CDR3 bases: TGTGCCAGTAGTATTAACAGGGAAGAGACCCAGTACTTC.

The genes are TRBV28 and TRBJ2-7; TRBD2 matches at 9 bases. Germline V gene data show CDR1 as MDHEN and CDR2 as SYDVKM. The CDR3 has 15 amino acids. V shed 1 base, J shed 7 bases, and the junction held 8 bases outside the gene matches. Written as DNA, the CDR3 is TGTGCCAGCAGTTTATCCCTAGCGGGGTCGAAAGAGCAGTACTTC. Encoded protein: CASSLSLAGSKEQYF.

The chain couples TRBV7-2 to TRBJ2-1, with 7 bases fitting TRBD2. Germline V gene lookup returns CDR1 SGHTA and CDR2 FQGNSA. V lost 5 bases to trimming and J lost 9 bases; unmatched junction nucleotides: 22. The CDR3 has 18 residues. CDR3 bases: TGTGCCAGCAGCCATTCTAGGACTAGTTGGACTAATGCTGGTGAGCAGTTCTTC. Its protein is CASSHSRTSWTNAGEQFF.

This rearrangement joins TRBV5-8 to TRBJ2-4; possible D gene TRBD1, 6 bases. Germline CDR1 and CDR2: SGHTS and YDEGEE. CDR3 length: 14 amino acids. The ends were cut back, 4 bases at V and 8 bases at J, with 16 bases in the middle. The CDR3 is CASSRRQQGYIQYF. Here the CDR3 DNA reads TGTGCCAGCAGCAGGAGGCAACAGGGTTACATTCAGTACTTC.

This chain joins TRBV25-1 and TRBJ2-1; D call uncertain. V lost 5 bases to trimming and J lost 7 bases, with 6 bases between them. CDR3 length equals 11 residues. Germline loops: CDR1 MGHDK, CDR2 SYGVNS. The DNA for the CDR3 is TGTGCCAGCAGTTTAGGTAATGAGCAGTTCTTC. Encoded protein: CASSLGNEQFF.

V usage is TRBV20-1 and J usage is TRBJ1-1, with D possibly matching TRBD1 (5 bases). The germline V gene encodes CDR1 DFQATT and CDR2 SNEGSKA (reference sequence). The ends were cut back, 7 bases at V and 4 bases at J, with 10 bases in the middle. The CDR3 has 11 residues. The CDR3 sequence: CSVRATTEAFF. The CDR3, as DNA: TGCAGTGTCAGGGCTACCACTGAAGCTTTCTTT.

This rearrangement joins TRBV2 to TRBJ1-1, with D hard to call. Germline V gives CDR1 SNHLY, CDR2 FYNNEI. V dropped 3 bases and J dropped 1 base, with 6 bases sitting between them. The CDR3 runs to 13 residues. CDR3: CASSDFGNTEAFF. The CDR3 region has the DNA TGTGCCAGCAGTGATTTCGGGAACACTGAAGCTTTCTTT.

This clone has more than one count but fewer than ten. The chain couples TRBV7-3 to TRBJ2-3, with a possible D match to TRBD2 (5 bases). The CDR3 is 15 residues long. Trimming took off 0 bases at V and 5 bases at J, with 12 bases between the two ends. Germline V lookup: CDR1 SGHTA, CDR2 FQGTGA. The CDR3 coding sequence is TGTGCCAGCAGCTTAACCCCGGGGATGGGAGATACGCAGTATTTT. Translation: CASSLTPGMGDTQYF.

The chain joins TRBV28 to TRBJ2-7, with 8 bases aligning to TRBD1. The CDR3 extends over 14 amino acids. Germline CDR1 reads MDHEN; CDR2 reads SYDVKM. V trimming: 3 bases; J trimming: 2 bases; junction bases outside the gene matches: 3. CDR3 DNA sequence: TGTGCCAGCAGTTTGAGGGGACAGGCCTACGAGCAGTACTTC. Protein: CASSLRGQAYEQYF.

This clone is labeled medium-sized. The V and J genes are TRBV2 and TRBJ2-1, with TRBD1 as a possible D gene (5 bases). CDR1 SNHLY and CDR2 FYNNEI come from the germline V gene. V lost 7 bases and J 0 bases, leaving 13 bases between the germline ends. The CDR3 is made up of 15 amino acids. CDR3 region: CASKTDPSSYNEQFF. The CDR3 bases are TGTGCCAGCAAGACAGATCCTAGCTCCTACAATGAGCAGTTCTTC.

This clone was detected a few times. CDR3 in amino acids: CASSPTLYEQYF. The CDR3 nucleotides are TGTGCCAGCAGCCCGACACTTTACGAGCAGTACTTC. The chain couples TRBV7-9 to TRBJ2-7; unclear D gene. V was clipped by 5 bases and J by 4 bases, with 9 bases between them. The CDR3 runs to 12 residues. Germline V gene sequence: CDR1 SEHNR, CDR2 FQNEAQ (reference sequence).

Here the CDR3 DNA reads TGTGCCAGCAGTTACGGGACAGGGGGTAAGGACGAGCAGTACTTC. Its translation: CASSYGTGGKDEQYF. The chain is built from TRBV6-6 and TRBJ2-7; the match to TRBD1 covers 11 bases. Looked up from germline, CDR1 is MNHNY and CDR2 is SVGAGI (reference sequence). This CDR3 region has 15 residues. Trimming at V came to 2 bases and at J to 5 bases, leaving 5 bases not matched to a gene.

The rearrangement joins TRBV9 to TRBJ2-2; D possibly uses TRBD1 or TRBD2 (5 bases each). Trimming stripped 4 bases from V and 3 bases from J, with 16 bases between. Germline V gene lookup returns CDR1 SGDLS and CDR2 YYNGEE. This CDR3 region has 16 residues. CDR3 amino acids: CASSISGTRHTGELFF. The DNA of the CDR3 is TGTGCCAGCAGCATATCCGGGACCCGCCACACCGGGGAGCTGTTTTTT.

The chain uses TRBV7-8 and TRBJ2-7; 9 nucleotides agree with TRBD1. The germline CDR1 and CDR2 sequences are SGHVS and FQNEAQ. This CDR3 spans 15 amino acids. Losses at the gene ends were 6 bases for V and 0 bases for J; bases not matched to a gene: 6. CDR3 sequence (DNA): TGTGCCAGCAGGTCCGGGACAGGGTCCTCCTACGAGCAGTACTTC. Translation: CASRSGTGSSYEQYF.

This clone has a handful of counts. The rearrangement uses TRBV29-1 and TRBJ1-5, with 7 nucleotides matching TRBD1. This CDR3 contains 14 residues. CDR1 SQVTM and CDR2 ANQGSEA come from the germline V gene. V shed 5 bases and J 4 bases; nucleotides not matched to a gene: 8. CDR3 sequence reads: CSVRLGTENQPQHF. The CDR3 DNA sequence: TGCAGCGTTCGTTTGGGGACAGAAAATCAGCCCCAGCATTTT.

This chain uses TRBV13 with TRBJ2-5, with a possible D match to TRBD1 (6 bases). This CDR3 is built from 14 residues. Trimming cost V 5 bases and J 5 bases, with 15 bases left between them. In germline, CDR1 is PRHDT, CDR2 FYEKMQ (reference sequence). The CDR3 protein is CASSPRQVGETQYF. The DNA of the CDR3 is TGTGCCAGCAGCCCCCGACAGGTGGGGGAGACCCAGTACTTC.

The chain links TRBV28 to TRBJ1-1, with unresolved D. Looked up from germline, CDR1 is MDHEN and CDR2 is SYDVKM. V lost 6 bases and J lost 11, with 10 bases in between. The CDR3 is 10 residues long. The CDR3 loop reads CASREVEAFF. Here the CDR3 DNA reads TGTGCCAGCAGGGAGGTAGAGGCTTTCTTT.

This chain links TRBV6-5 with TRBJ1-5; 11 nucleotides line up with TRBD1. Looked up from germline, CDR1 is MNHEY and CDR2 is SVGAGI. This CDR3 is built from 15 residues. V was pared by 5 bases and J by 6 bases, with 6 bases of the junction left unmatched. The CDR3 DNA reads as TGTGCCAGCAGTCTGGGACAGGGGGGTTCTCAGCCCCAGCATTTT. Translation gives CASSLGQGGSQPQHF.

This rearrangement joins TRBV6-1 to TRBJ2-7; no firm D call. The CDR3 totals 14 residues. Germline CDR1 is MNHNS and CDR2 is SASEGT. With 5 bases removed from V and 0 bases from J, the gap between germline ends came to 11 bases. The DNA for the CDR3 is TGTGCCAGCAGTCCAGTGACGGGCTCCTACGAGCAGTACTTC. Translated: CASSPVTGSYEQYF.

The rearrangement links TRBV27 to TRBJ2-3, with TRBD1 identical over 9 bases. The CDR3 is 15 residues long. The germline gives CDR1 MNHEY, CDR2 SMNVEV (reference sequence). V shed 2 bases, J shed 3 bases, and the junction held 3 bases outside the gene matches. In DNA form, the CDR3 reads TGTGCCAGCAGTTTAATGGGACAGGGTACAGATACGCAGTATTTT. It specifies CASSLMGQGTDTQYF.